This T cell receptor (beta chain) was observed in a study of T cells after yellow fever vaccination. Study details: Those fractions that held only low numbers of cells were prepared using the SMART-Seq v4 Ultra Low Input RNA kit.

CDR1 is LNHNV and CDR2 is YYDKDF in the germline V gene (reference sequence). The germline V and J ends were trimmed by 3 bases and 2 bases, with 20 bases remaining between them. The CDR3 contains 17 residues. TCRdb re-called the 5' RACE reads through MiXCR, storing one row per CDR3 protein. Among approximately 260,000 distinct CDR3 sequences listed, under 15% were seen once. Notes on the study in general: Post-booster repertoires contained most primary-vaccination clones again (96% CD4, about 90% CD8).

This clonotype has just a few counts. Its antigen is not identified. The sample was CD4+ T cells sorted from PBMCs, taken 45 days after the yellow fever booster vaccination. The chain employs TRBV15 and TRBJ2-7; tentative D call: TRBD1 (6 bases). The receptor was derived from a man under 40 who received the YFV17D yellow fever vaccine. CDR3 nucleotide sequence: TGTGCCACCAGCAGGGGGGAAGGGACACGCATAACCTACGAGCAGTACTTC. This sequence encodes CATSRGEGTRITYEQYF.